Listed here are 29 T cell receptor beta chains from one sample, sequenced in a study of cytomegalovirus exposure and HLA in healthy donors. The PCR used 60 Vbeta and 13 Jbeta primers. Repertoires were generated with immunoSEQ multiplex PCR, while TCRdb's copy carries only in-frame clones and drops some. The sample holds about 55,000 clones, approximately 80% seen once. Material: PBMCs. These receptors were collected from a female donor in good health and CMV-seronegative.

A single count supports this clone. J is TRBJ1-1 and V is TRBV27, with no clear D. Germline V gene sequence: CDR1 MNHEY, CDR2 SMNVEV (reference sequence). CDR3 length: 16 residues. V lost 3 bases and J lost 7, with 21 bases in between. The CDR3 reads CASSFQPYNAQIEAFF. Written as DNA, the CDR3 is TGTGCCAGCAGTTTTCAACCGTATAACGCACAGATTGAAGCTTTCTTT.

Remarks on this clone: The sample carries other DNA sequences with the same CDR3. The genes are TRBV27 and TRBJ2-2; D might be TRBD2 (5 bases). The CDR3 has 13 residues. V lost 2 bases and J lost 5, with 6 bases in between. CDR1 is MNHEY, CDR2 SMNVEV, per germline (reference sequence). DNA of the CDR3: TGTGCCAGCAGTTTACGAGGGACCGGGGAGCTGTTTTTT. This gives the protein CASSLRGTGELFF.

This clone was found a few times. This chain uses TRBV5-6 with TRBJ2-1; D unresolved. Trimming took off 0 bases at V and 12 bases at J, with 7 bases between the two ends. Germline V gene sequence: CDR1 SGHDT, CDR2 YYEEEE. This CDR3 has 11 residues. This CDR3 reads CASSLGSGQFF. CDR3 DNA: TGTGCCAGCAGCTTGGGGTCAGGGCAGTTCTTC.

This chain connects TRBV5-1 to TRBJ2-1; D is undetermined. This CDR3 comprises 14 residues. Germline assignment: CDR1 SGHRS and CDR2 YFSETQ. With 6 bases removed from V and 5 bases from J, the gap between germline ends came to 15 bases. DNA for the CDR3: TGCGCCAGCACCCTCGAGAGAGCGAACAATGAGCAGTTCTTC. As protein: CASTLERANNEQFF.

A single count supports this clone. The chain carries TRBV5-1 and TRBJ2-2; 11 positions match TRBD1. From germline, CDR1 is SGHRS and CDR2 YFSETQ. CDR3 size: 14 residues. V lost 4 bases and J lost 7; bases outside the gene matches: 3. The CDR3 coding sequence is TGCGCCAGCAGCCCCGGGACAGGGGGCGGGGAGCTGTTTTTT. The encoded protein is CASSPGTGGGELFF.

This sequence joins TRBV2 and TRBJ2-3; a weak D match, TRBD1 (7 bases). Trimming shortened V by 6 bases and J by 5 bases, and 18 bases separated the two germline ends. The CDR3 has 15 amino acids. The germline V gene has CDR1 SNHLY and CDR2 FYNNEI. CDR3 sequence: CASRVDRVGGDTQYF. In nucleotides, the CDR3 is TGTGCCAGCAGGGTCGACAGGGTCGGGGGAGATACGCAGTATTTT.

The chain carries TRBV15 and TRBJ2-5, with 7 bases identical to TRBD1. CDR1 is LNHNV and CDR2 is YYDKDF in the germline V gene (reference sequence). The V segment lost 4 bases and the J segment 5 bases; nucleotides outside the gene matches: 7. The CDR3 is 14 amino acids. CDR3 nucleotides: TGTGCCACCAGCACTGGGACAGCGCAGGAGACCCAGTACTTC. Translated: CATSTGTAQETQYF.

The rearrangement joins TRBV5-6 to TRBJ1-5; 7 bases map to TRBD1. CDR1 is SGHDT and CDR2 is YYEEEE in the germline V gene. Trimming took 4 bases from V and 6 from J; bases not matched to a gene: 4. The CDR3 is made up of 13 amino acids. This CDR3 is CASSDRVGQPQHF. In nucleotides, the CDR3 is TGTGCCAGCAGCGACAGGGTAGGTCAGCCCCAGCATTTT.

The chain is built from TRBV1 and TRBJ2-7; whether TRBD2, the table's D call, matches the DNA was not checked. TRBV1 is noted as a pseudogene. This CDR3 spans 16 amino acids. CDR3 sequence: CTSSRRSGGASYEQYF. DNA for the CDR3: TGCACCAGCAGCCGGCGTAGCGGGGGGGCTTCCTACGAGCAGTACTTC.

The genes are TRBV30 and TRBJ1-1; 9 bases match TRBD1. With V trimmed by 5 bases and J by 2 bases, 9 bases remained unmatched. The CDR3 spans 15 residues. Per germline, CDR1 GTSNPN and CDR2 SVGIG (reference sequence). The chain's CDR3 is CAWGPGTGKNTEAFF. For the CDR3, the DNA is TGTGCCTGGGGGCCCGGGACAGGGAAAAACACTGAAGCTTTCTTT.

The genes are TRBV5-1 and TRBJ2-5, with D maybe TRBD1 (7 bases). With 4 bases removed from V and 4 bases from J, the gap between germline ends came to 17 bases. The CDR3 is made up of 15 amino acids. Germline CDR1 is SGHRS and CDR2 is YFSETQ. For the CDR3, the DNA is TGCGCCAGCAGCCCCCGACAGGGAGGAGGAGAGACCCAGTACTTC. Translating gives CASSPRQGGGETQYF.

The genes are TRBV5-1 and TRBJ2-5, with D perhaps matching TRBD1 (5 bases). V was clipped by 0 bases and J by 2 bases, with 8 bases between them. Germline V gives CDR1 SGHRS, CDR2 YFSETQ. The CDR3 totals 14 residues. The CDR3 is CASSLDRSQETQYF. DNA of the CDR3: TGCGCCAGCAGCTTGGACAGGTCACAAGAGACCCAGTACTTC.

This clone was seen a handful of times. V gene TRBV19 combines with J gene TRBJ2-1; 9 bases agree with TRBD2. There are 13 residues in the CDR3. In germline, CDR1 is LNHDA, CDR2 SQIVND (reference sequence). V shed 6 bases, J shed 7 bases, and the junction held 4 bases outside the gene matches. CDR3 in amino acids: CASRTSGRNEQFF. The CDR3 region has the DNA TGTGCCAGTAGGACTAGCGGCAGGAATGAGCAGTTCTTC.

The V and J genes are TRBV6-6 and TRBJ2-1; D remains unclear. Germline V CDR1 and CDR2: MNHNY, SVGAGI (reference sequence). The CDR3 contains 14 residues. V gave up 2 bases and J gave up 4 bases, with 9 bases separating them. The CDR3 loop is CASSYAAAYNEQFF. The CDR3 region has the DNA TGTGCCAGCAGTTACGCCGCGGCATACAATGAGCAGTTCTTC.

This clone has a handful of counts. The rearrangement uses TRBV7-8 and TRBJ1-1; maybe TRBD1 (6 bases). Germline V gene sequence: CDR1 SGHVS, CDR2 FQNEAQ. This CDR3 is built from 13 residues. Trimming shortened V by 6 bases and J by 3 bases, and 11 bases separated the two germline ends. The DNA of the CDR3 is TGTGCCAGCAGGTGGGGGCCGGACACTGAAGCTTTCTTT. Translation gives CASRWGPDTEAFF.

J is TRBJ2-1 and V is TRBV12-5, with 13 bases that match TRBD2. The CDR3 covers 19 residues. CDR1 LGHNT and CDR2 FRNRAP come from the germline V gene. V shed 1 base, J shed 1 base, and the junction held 7 bases outside the gene matches. The CDR3 bases are TGTGCTAGTGGTTTGGAAACTAGCGGGAGGGCCCCTTCCTACAATGAGCAGTTCTTC. It is translated as CASGLETSGRAPSYNEQFF.

The J gene is TRBJ2-5, the V gene TRBV6-1, with a tentative D call TRBD1 (5 bases). The germline CDR1 and CDR2 sequences are MNHNS and SASEGT. The ends were cut back, 5 bases at V and 1 base at J, with 11 bases in the middle. The CDR3 spans 14 residues. The CDR3 sequence is CASSNQGSQETQYF. CDR3 DNA sequence: TGTGCCAGCAGTAATCAGGGAAGCCAAGAGACCCAGTACTTC.

The chain employs TRBV9 and TRBJ1-5; TRBD1 is a possible D gene (5 bases). Trimming took 4 bases from V and 0 from J, leaving 17 bases between them. Germline CDR1 SGDLS, CDR2 YYNGEE. The CDR3 loop spans 17 amino acids. This CDR3 reads CASSSSSDRNSNQPQHF. The CDR3 coding sequence is TGTGCCAGCAGCTCGAGTTCCGACAGAAATAGCAATCAGCCCCAGCATTTT.

The chain has TRBV28 and TRBJ2-7; the match to TRBD2 covers 11 bases. The CDR3 spans 16 residues. The junction had 2 bases not matched to a gene; V was cut back by 1 base and J by 0 bases. The germline CDR1 and CDR2 sequences are MDHEN and SYDVKM. The CDR3 loop is CASSLSGTSGSYEQYF. The DNA for the CDR3 is TGTGCCAGCAGTTTATCGGGGACTAGCGGCTCCTACGAGCAGTACTTC.

This clone was detected only a few times. CDR3 bases: TGTGCCAGCAGTAACCAAGATCGGGAGCAGTACTTC. It yields the protein CASSNQDREQYF. The chain employs TRBV6-5 and TRBJ2-7; D is unresolved. The germline V gene has CDR1 MNHEY and CDR2 SVGAGI. Between the trimmed V and J ends, which lost 5 bases and 7 bases, there was a span of 12 bases. The CDR3 has 12 residues.

V and J are TRBV20-1 and TRBJ1-3; tentatively, D is TRBD1 (5 bases). Germline loops: CDR1 DFQATT, CDR2 SNEGSKA (reference sequence). Deletions cut 0 bases from V and 13 bases from J, with 10 bases between. The CDR3 is 11 amino acids. The DNA for the CDR3 is TGCAGTGCTAGAGAGGGGCCCCTAATATATTTT. Encoded protein: CSAREGPLIYF.

This chain connects TRBV28 to TRBJ1-3; TRBD1 matches at 9 bases. This CDR3 is 15 amino acids long. Per germline, CDR1 MDHEN and CDR2 SYDVKM. V shed 4 bases, J shed 4 bases, and the junction held 5 bases outside the gene matches. CDR3 sequence (DNA): TGTGCCAGCAGTTCACAGGGGGCGCCCGGAAACACCATATATTTT. The encoded protein is CASSSQGAPGNTIYF. Full variable domain (outside the CDR3, taken from reference TRBV28 and TRBJ1-3): DVKVTQSSRYLVKRTGEKVFLECVQDMDHENMFWYRQDPGLGLRLIYFSYDVKMKEKGDIPEGYSVSREKKERFSLILESASTNQTSMYLCASSSQGAPGNTIYFGEGSWLTVV.

On this clone itself: Additional DNA sequences in this sample encode the identical CDR3. The chain employs TRBV7-3 and TRBJ2-1; TRBD2 matches 8 bases. The V and J ends lost 5 bases and 3 bases, in that order; junction bases with no gene match: 9. CDR1 is SGHTA and CDR2 is FQGTGA in the germline V gene. The CDR3 length is 16 residues. The CDR3 reads CASSPYGGGIYNEQFF. CDR3 nucleotides: TGTGCCAGCAGCCCGTACGGCGGGGGGATCTACAATGAGCAGTTCTTC.

This clone was found a few times. The V and J genes are TRBV5-5 and TRBJ1-2; no firm D call. Trimming removed 0 bases from V and 5 bases from J, with 11 bases in between. Germline assignment: CDR1 SGHKS and CDR2 YYEKEE (reference sequence). The CDR3 consists of 14 residues. CDR3 residues: CASSLATEPYGYTF. The CDR3 DNA reads TGTGCCAGCAGCTTGGCCACAGAACCTTATGGCTACACCTTC.

Worth noting for this clone: A read error may account for a junction end that differs from germline. The V and J genes are TRBV2 and TRBJ2-5, with TRBD1 matching over 7 bases. CDR3 length: 14 residues. Germline values: CDR1 SNHLY, CDR2 FYNNEI. The chain's CDR3 is CASSAGQPVEPQYF. The CDR3 DNA is TGTGCCAGCAGTGCGGGACAGCCAGTAGAGCCCCAGTACTTC.

This clone was seen only a few times. The chain couples TRBV28 to TRBJ2-3, with 8 bases fitting TRBD2. V trimming: 5 bases; J trimming: 2 bases; junction bases outside the gene matches: 9. Germline lookup yields CDR1 MDHEN and CDR2 SYDVKM. This CDR3 contains 16 residues. The CDR3 DNA is TGTGCCAGCAGTCTGGCCTTTAGCGGGAACACAGATACGCAGTATTTT. Its protein is CASSLAFSGNTDTQYF.

This clone was picked up one time. The rearrangement uses TRBV7-9 and TRBJ2-5; D is possibly TRBD2 (7 bases). V gave up 3 bases and J gave up 4 bases, with 15 bases separating them. CDR3 length: 15 amino acids. Germline CDR1 and CDR2: SEHNR and FQNEAQ (reference sequence). The CDR3 bases are TGTGCCAGCAGCTTCGGCGGGGGCGGGGTAGAGACCCAGTACTTC. Encoded protein: CASSFGGGGVETQYF.

The CDR3 DNA reads as TGCAGCGTCGCGGGGGGGCTGAACAATGAGCAGTTCTTC. This sequence encodes CSVAGGLNNEQFF. The gene calls are TRBV29-1 and TRBJ2-1, with 9 nucleotides matching TRBD2. The CDR3 has 13 amino acids. Germline V gives CDR1 SQVTM, CDR2 ANQGSEA. The trim removed 6 bases at V and 5 bases at J, leaving 5 bases unmatched.

This chain joins TRBV27 and TRBJ2-3; D may be TRBD1 (5 bases). CDR3 length: 15 residues. In germline, CDR1 is MNHEY, CDR2 SMNVEV (reference sequence). Trimming shortened V by 5 bases and J by 2 bases, and 14 bases separated the two germline ends. The CDR3 bases are TGTGCCAGCAGTCAACAGGTACCGGACACAGATACGCAGTATTTT. It encodes CASSQQVPDTDTQYF.